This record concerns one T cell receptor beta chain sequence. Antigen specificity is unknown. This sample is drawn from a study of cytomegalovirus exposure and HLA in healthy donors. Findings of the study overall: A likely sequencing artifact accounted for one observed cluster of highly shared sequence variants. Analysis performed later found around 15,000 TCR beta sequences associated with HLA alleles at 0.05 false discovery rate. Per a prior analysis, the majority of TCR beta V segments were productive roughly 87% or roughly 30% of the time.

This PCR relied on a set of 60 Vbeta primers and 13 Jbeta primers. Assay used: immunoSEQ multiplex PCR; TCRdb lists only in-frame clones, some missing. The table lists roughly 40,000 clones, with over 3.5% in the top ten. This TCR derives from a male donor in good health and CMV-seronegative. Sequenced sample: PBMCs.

The CDR3 coding sequence is TGTGCCAGCAGTACGACGATTAGCAAGGCCGGGGAGCTGTTTTTT. This sequence encodes CASSTTISKAGELFF. V and J are TRBV6-6 and TRBJ2-2; D is uncertain. Germline V gene lookup returns CDR1 MNHNY and CDR2 SVGAGI (reference sequence). Between the trimmed V and J ends, which lost 5 bases and 6 bases, there was a span of 16 bases. The CDR3 spans 15 residues.